This TCR beta chain originates from a study of shared clonotypes between healthy human individuals. The table lists this clone with many counts. The antigen is not known. Naive CD45RA+ and memory CD45RA-negative subsets were split from CD4+ cells. CDR1 SGHRS and CDR2 YFSETQ come from the germline V gene. The CDR3 is 13 residues long. The ends lost 5 bases at V and 5 bases at J; junction bases unmatched: 2. Regarding the study as a whole: The donor pool, a small one, limited the genetic and exposure-history diversity represented.

Assay used: immunoSEQ multiplex PCR; TCRdb lists only in-frame clones, some missing. This sample carries 900,000 to 1,200,000 clones, 75% to 80% of them seen once, and the ten largest clones take 0.5% to 0.65%. The sequenced material came from memory CD4+ T cells from PBMCs. Regarding subset: CD45RA-negative fraction. The rearrangement links TRBV5-1 to TRBJ1-4, with 8 bases lining up with TRBD1. The clonotype originates from a man between 18 and 35 years old in good health. Some clones in this sample may be carry-over from other donors' samples. DNA for the CDR3: TGCGCCAGCAGGGACAGGGAGAATGAAAAACTGTTTTTT. Its protein is CASRDRENEKLFF.